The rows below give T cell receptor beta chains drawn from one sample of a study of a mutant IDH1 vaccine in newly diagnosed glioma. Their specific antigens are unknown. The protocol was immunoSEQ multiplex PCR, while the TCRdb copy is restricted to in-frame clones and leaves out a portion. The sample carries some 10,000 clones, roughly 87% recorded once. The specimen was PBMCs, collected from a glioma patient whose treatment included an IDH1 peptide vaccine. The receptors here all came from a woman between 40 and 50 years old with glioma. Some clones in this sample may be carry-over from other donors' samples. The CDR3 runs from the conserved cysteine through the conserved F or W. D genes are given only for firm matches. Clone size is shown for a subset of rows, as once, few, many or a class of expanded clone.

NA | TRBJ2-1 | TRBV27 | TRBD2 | CASGTGRELFDEQFF | TGTGCCAGCGGGACCGGGCGGGAGCTGTTCGATGAGCAGTTCTTC
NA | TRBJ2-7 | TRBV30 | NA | CAWNGGHPSYEQYF | TGTGCCTGGAATGGGGGTCACCCCTCCTACGAGCAGTACTTC
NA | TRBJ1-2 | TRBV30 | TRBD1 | CAWGRDRPRGYTF | TGTGCCTGGGGGAGGGACAGGCCTAGGGGCTACACCTTC
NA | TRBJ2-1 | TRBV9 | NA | CASSISGAPQNEQFF | TGTGCCAGCAGCATTTCAGGGGCCCCACAGAATGAGCAGTTCTTC
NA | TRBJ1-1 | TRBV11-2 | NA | CASSSRGETEAFF | TGTGCCAGCAGCTCCAGGGGTGAAACTGAAGCTTTCTTT
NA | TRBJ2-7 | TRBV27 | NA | CASSSDLANHEQYF | TGTGCCAGCAGCTCAGACCTAGCCAACCACGAGCAGTACTTC
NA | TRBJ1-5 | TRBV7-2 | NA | CASSGTGLRGNQPQHF | TGTGCCAGCAGCGGAACAGGGTTGAGAGGCAATCAGCCCCAGCATTTT
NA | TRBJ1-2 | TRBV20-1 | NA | CSAGGGYTF | TGCAGTGCCGGGGGGGGCTACACCTTC
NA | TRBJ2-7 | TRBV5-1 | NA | CASSPNGGTLNEQYF | TGCGCCAGCAGCCCTAACGGGGGCACCTTAAACGAGCAGTACTTC
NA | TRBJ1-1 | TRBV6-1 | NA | CASSEWGGVSTEAFF | TGTGCCAGCAGTGAATGGGGGGGTGTATCCACTGAAGCTTTCTTT
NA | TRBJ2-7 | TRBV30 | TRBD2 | CAWSLLAVRYEQYF | TGTGCCTGGAGTTTGCTAGCGGTTCGCTACGAGCAGTACTTC
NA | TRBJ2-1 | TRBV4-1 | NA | CASSQNSLSSYNEQFF | TGCGCCAGCAGCCAAAACAGTCTAAGCTCCTACAATGAGCAGTTCTTC
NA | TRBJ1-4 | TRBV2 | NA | CASRIGGANEKLFF | TGTGCCAGCAGAATCGGGGGGGCTAATGAAAAACTGTTTTTT
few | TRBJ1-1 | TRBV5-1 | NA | CASSERRGMNTEAFF | TGCGCCAGCAGCGAACGAAGGGGGATGAACACTGAAGCTTTCTTT
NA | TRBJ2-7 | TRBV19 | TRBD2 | CASSPSIAGEIEQYF | TGTGCCAGTAGCCCTAGCATAGCGGGAGAAATTGAGCAGTACTTC
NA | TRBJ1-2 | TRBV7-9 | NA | CASSLLSYHDHGKTYGYTF | TGTGCCAGCAGCTTGCTATCATACCATGACCATGGAAAGACCTATGGCTACACCTTC
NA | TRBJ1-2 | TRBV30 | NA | CAWSGQLYGYTF | TGTGCCTGGAGCGGACAGCTCTATGGCTACACCTTC
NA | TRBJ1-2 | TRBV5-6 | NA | CASSLVGGADGYTF | TGTGCCAGCAGCTTGGTGGGGGGGGCAGACGGCTACACCTTC
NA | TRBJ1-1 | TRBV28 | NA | CASRKGKNTEAFF | TGTGCCAGCAGGAAGGGAAAGAACACTGAAGCTTTCTTT
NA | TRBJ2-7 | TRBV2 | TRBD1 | CASSPGTGGSEQYF | TGTGCCAGCAGCCCCGGGACAGGGGGCAGCGAGCAGTACTTC
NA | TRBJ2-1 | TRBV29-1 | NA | CSVADGDEQFF | TGCAGCGTTGCGGATGGCGATGAGCAGTTCTTC
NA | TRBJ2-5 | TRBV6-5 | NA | CASSYDQEETQYF | TGTGCCAGCAGTTACGATCAAGAAGAGACCCAGTACTTC
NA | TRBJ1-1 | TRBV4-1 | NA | CASSPGLGTEAFF | TGCGCCAGCAGCCCGGGGCTGGGGACTGAAGCTTTCTTT
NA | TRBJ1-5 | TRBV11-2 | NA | CASSLDGGGGQPQHF | TGTGCCAGCAGCTTAGATGGAGGGGGTGGCCAGCCCCAGCATTTT
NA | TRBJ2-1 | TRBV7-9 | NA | CASSGSTGPYNEQFF | TGTGCCAGCAGCGGAAGTACAGGGCCCTACAATGAGCAGTTCTTC
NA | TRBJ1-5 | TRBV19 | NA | CASNPHPGTRKEPQHF | TGTGCCAGTAACCCGCACCCCGGGACAAGGAAGGAGCCCCAGCATTTT
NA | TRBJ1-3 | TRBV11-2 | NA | CASSLAGNGNTIYF | TGTGCCAGCAGCTTAGCTGGGAACGGAAACACCATATATTTT
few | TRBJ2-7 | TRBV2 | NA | CASRWYQGYEQYF | TGTGCCAGCAGGTGGTACCAGGGGTACGAGCAGTACTTC
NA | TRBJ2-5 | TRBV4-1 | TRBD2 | CASSQDGTSGETQYF | TGCGCCAGCAGCCAAGACGGGACTAGCGGTGAGACCCAGTACTTC
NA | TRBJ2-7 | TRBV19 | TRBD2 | CASSTGLAGGHEQYF | TGTGCCAGTAGTACCGGACTAGCGGGAGGGCACGAGCAGTACTTC
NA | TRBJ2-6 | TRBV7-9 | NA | CASSLASTGANVLTF | TGTGCCAGCAGCTTAGCGAGCACTGGGGCCAACGTCCTGACTTTC
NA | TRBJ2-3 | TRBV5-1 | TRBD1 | CASSLGQDTDTQYF | TGCGCCAGCAGCTTAGGACAGGACACAGATACGCAGTATTTT
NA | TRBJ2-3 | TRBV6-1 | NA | CASSEIGGYTQYF | TGTGCCAGCAGTGAAATTGGGGGTTATACGCAGTATTTT
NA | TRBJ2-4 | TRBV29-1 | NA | CSVEPTGAKNIQYF | TGCAGCGTTGAGCCGACAGGCGCCAAAAACATTCAGTACTTC
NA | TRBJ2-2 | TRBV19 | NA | CASSPPRGRPELFF | TGTGCCAGTAGTCCCCCCAGGGGCCGTCCGGAGCTGTTTTTT
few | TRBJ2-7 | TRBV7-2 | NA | CASSLAPMPSSEQYF | TGTGCCAGCAGCCTGGCTCCAATGCCGAGCAGCGAGCAGTACTTC
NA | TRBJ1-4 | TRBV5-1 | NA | CASSRGAPNEKLFF | TGCGCCAGCAGCCGGGGGGCTCCTAATGAAAAACTGTTTTTT
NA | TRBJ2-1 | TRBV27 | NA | CASSPLDPSYNEQFF | TGTGCCAGCAGTCCCCTGGACCCCTCCTACAATGAGCAGTTCTTC
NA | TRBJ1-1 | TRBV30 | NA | CAWSRSRVNTEAFF | TGTGCCTGGAGTCGGAGCAGGGTGAACACTGAAGCTTTCTTT
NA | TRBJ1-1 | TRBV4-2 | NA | CASSQENGPFGAFF | TGTGCCAGCAGCCAAGAAAACGGACCCTTCGGAGCTTTCTTT
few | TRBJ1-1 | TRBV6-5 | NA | CASSYNGREAFF | TGTGCCAGCAGTTACAATGGAAGAGAAGCTTTCTTT
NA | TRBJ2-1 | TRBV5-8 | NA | CASSRNIKDNEQFF | TGTGCCAGCAGCCGTAACATTAAGGACAATGAGCAGTTCTTC
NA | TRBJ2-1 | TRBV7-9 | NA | CASSFNSYNEQFF | TGTGCCAGCAGCTTTAACTCCTACAATGAGCAGTTCTTC
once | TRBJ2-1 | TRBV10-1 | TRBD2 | CASSAGGLAGYNEQFF | TGCGCCAGCAGTGCAGGGGGACTAGCGGGCTACAATGAGCAGTTCTTC
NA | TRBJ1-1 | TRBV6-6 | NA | CASSYPGGTEAFF | TGTGCCAGCAGTTACCCCGGTGGCACTGAAGCTTTCTTT
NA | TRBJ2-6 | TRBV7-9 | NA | CASSLASTRANVLTF | TGTGCCAGCAGCTTAGCGAGCACTAGGGCCAACGTCCTGACTTTC
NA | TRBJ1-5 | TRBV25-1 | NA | CASGGDWNQPQHF | TGTGCCAGCGGGGGGGATTGGAATCAGCCCCAGCATTTT
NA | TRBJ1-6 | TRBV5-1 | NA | CASSASWTAENSPLHF | TGCGCCAGCAGCGCATCGTGGACAGCGGAAAATTCACCCCTCCACTTT
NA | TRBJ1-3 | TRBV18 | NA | CASSPQNSGGNTIYF | TGTGCCAGCTCACCCCAGAATTCTGGTGGAAACACCATATATTTT
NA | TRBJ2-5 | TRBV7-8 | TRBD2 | CASSLVLAGGETQYF | TGTGCCAGCAGCTTAGTTCTAGCGGGGGGAGAGACCCAGTACTTC
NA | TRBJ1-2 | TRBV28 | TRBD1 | CASIKDRVHGYTF | TGTGCCAGCATCAAGGACAGGGTCCATGGCTACACCTTC
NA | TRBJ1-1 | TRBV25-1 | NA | CASSEYTGEGEAFF | TGTGCCAGCAGTGAATATACGGGGGAGGGTGAAGCTTTCTTT
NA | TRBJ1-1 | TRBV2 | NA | CASSEKPGLVNTEAFF | TGTGCCAGCAGTGAAAAGCCAGGCCTGGTGAACACTGAAGCTTTCTTT
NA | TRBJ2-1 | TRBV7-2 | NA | CASSSQGASVNEQFF | TGTGCCAGCAGCTCACAAGGGGCTAGCGTGAATGAGCAGTTCTTC